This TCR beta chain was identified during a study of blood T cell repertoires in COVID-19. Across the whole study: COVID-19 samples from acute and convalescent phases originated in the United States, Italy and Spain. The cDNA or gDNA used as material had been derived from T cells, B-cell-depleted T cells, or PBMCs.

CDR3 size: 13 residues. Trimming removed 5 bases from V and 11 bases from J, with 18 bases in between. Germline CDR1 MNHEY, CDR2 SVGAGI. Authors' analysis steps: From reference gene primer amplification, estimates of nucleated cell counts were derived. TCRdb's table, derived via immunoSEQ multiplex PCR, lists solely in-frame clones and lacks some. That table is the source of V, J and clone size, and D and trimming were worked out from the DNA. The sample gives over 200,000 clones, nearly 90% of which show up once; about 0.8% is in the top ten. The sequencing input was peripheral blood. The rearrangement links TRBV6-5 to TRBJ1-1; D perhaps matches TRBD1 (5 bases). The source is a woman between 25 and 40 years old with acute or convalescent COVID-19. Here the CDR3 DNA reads TGTGCCAGCAGTCGGGGGGGGTCGGCGGGGGCTTTCTTT. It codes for CASSRGGSAGAFF.